One and the same sample provided the 29 T cell receptor beta chains below, sequenced in a study of blood T cell repertoires in COVID-19. Profiling relied on immunoSEQ multiplex PCR, and the TCRdb table lists in-frame clones only, not all of them. The repertoire holds about 150,000 clones, with around 81% as singletons. The sample taken for sequencing was peripheral blood. These TCRs come from a man aged 60 to 75 with active or convalescent COVID-19.

The CDR3 loop is CASSSGTGENTEAFF. The CDR3 DNA follows: TGTGCCAGCTCATCCGGGACAGGTGAGAACACTGAAGCTTTCTTT. The chain carries TRBV18 and TRBJ1-1, with 8 bases aligning to TRBD1. The CDR3 runs to 15 residues. Germline values: CDR1 KGHSH, CDR2 LQKENI. J was trimmed by 1 base and V by 5 bases; bases with no gene match: 6.

This chain links TRBV7-2 with TRBJ1-3; D gene ambiguous. V lost 5 bases and J 2 bases, leaving 7 bases between the germline ends. Per the germline V gene, CDR1 is SGHTA and CDR2 is FQGNSA. The CDR3 totals 13 residues. The CDR3 sequence: CASSPSAGNTIYF. The CDR3 DNA is TGTGCCAGCAGCCCCTCGGCTGGAAACACCATATATTTT.

The J gene is TRBJ1-2, the V gene TRBV2; tentative D call: TRBD1 (6 bases). The V and J ends lost 4 bases and 8 bases respectively, with 20 bases between them. Germline CDR1 is SNHLY and CDR2 is FYNNEI. This CDR3 has 15 residues. The CDR3 sequence: CASSVRSGTPEGYTF. CDR3 coding DNA: TGTGCCAGCAGTGTGCGGTCGGGGACACCGGAAGGCTACACCTTC.

This chain connects TRBV19 to TRBJ2-5; TRBD1 matches at 10 bases. From germline, CDR1 is LNHDA and CDR2 SQIVND (reference sequence). After removal of 5 bases from V and 5 bases from J, the junction contained 8 bases not matched to a gene. The CDR3 is 15 amino acids. This CDR3 is CASSADRGRGETQYF. The DNA for the CDR3 is TGTGCCAGTAGTGCTGACAGGGGGCGAGGGGAGACCCAGTACTTC.

The chain joins TRBV3-1 (or the pseudogene TRBV3-2) to TRBJ2-3; the match to TRBD2 covers 11 bases. This CDR3 comprises 16 residues. In germline, CDR1 is LGHDT, CDR2 YNNKEL (reference sequence). V trimming: 4 bases; J trimming: 5 bases; junction bases outside the gene matches: 8. As DNA, the CDR3 is TGTGCCAGCAGCCTAGCGGGAGGGCCAGAAAGAGATACGCAGTATTTT. Translating gives CASSLAGGPERDTQYF.

V is TRBV28 and J is TRBJ1-1; possible D gene TRBD1, 6 bases. Germline V gene lookup returns CDR1 MDHEN and CDR2 SYDVKM. The CDR3 spans 15 residues. The V end lost 5 bases, the J end lost 0 bases, and 13 bases lay between the germline ends. The CDR3 spells CASSPRTVLNTEAFF. The CDR3 nucleotides read TGTGCCAGCAGTCCAAGGACAGTTTTGAACACTGAAGCTTTCTTT.

The genes are TRBV29-1 and TRBJ1-2; tentatively, D is TRBD1 (5 bases). Germline CDR1 and CDR2: SQVTM and ANQGSEA. There are 12 residues in the CDR3. V dropped 4 bases and J dropped 1 base, with 7 bases sitting between them. The CDR3 reads CSVGGINYGYTF. CDR3 in DNA: TGCAGCGTTGGGGGCATTAACTATGGCTACACCTTC.

The chain couples TRBV5-1 to TRBJ1-2; the D gene is possibly TRBD1 (6 bases). V dropped 1 base and J dropped 1 base, with 11 bases sitting between them. This CDR3 has 15 residues. Germline CDR1 and CDR2: SGHRS and YFSETQ. The CDR3 region has the DNA TGCGCCAGCAGCTTGTCGCCGGACAGTAACTATGGCTACACCTTC. This encodes CASSLSPDSNYGYTF. The full variable domain, completed using reference TRBV5-1 and TRBJ1-2, is KAGVTQTPRYLIKTRGQQVTLSCSPISGHRSVSWYQQTPGQGLQFLFEYFSETQRNKGNFPGRFSGRQFSNSRSEMNVSTLELGDSALYLCASSLSPDSNYGYTFGSGTRLTVV.

This chain joins TRBV6-2 or TRBV6-3 and TRBJ2-3; TRBD2 matches 9 bases. V trimming: 3 bases; J trimming: 1 base; junction bases outside the gene matches: 5. Germline V gene sequence: CDR1 MNHEY, CDR2 SVGEGT. CDR3 length: 16 amino acids. CDR3: CASSYSLAGGTDTQYF. The CDR3 nucleotides are TGTGCCAGCAGTTATTCACTAGCGGGCGGCACAGATACGCAGTATTTT.

J is TRBJ2-5 and V is TRBV3-1 (or the pseudogene TRBV3-2); unclear D gene. The CDR3 spans 15 residues. Deletions cut 1 base from V and 0 bases from J, with 9 bases between. Looked up from germline, CDR1 is LGHDT and CDR2 is YNNKEL (reference sequence). Here the CDR3 DNA reads TGTGCCAGCAGCCAAGGCCCCCGGGACCAAGAGACCCAGTACTTC. Encoded protein: CASSQGPRDQETQYF.

V and J are TRBV7-8 and TRBJ2-1, with no clear D. This CDR3 spans 12 amino acids. The V gene lost 5 bases and the J gene lost 8 bases, with 10 bases spanning the gap. Germline-derived CDR1 and CDR2 are SGHVS and FQNEAQ. CDR3 DNA: TGTGCCAGCAGCCCCGTTATTGATGAGCAGTTCTTC. It codes for CASSPVIDEQFF.

Turning to this clone: Other DNA sequences from this sample encode an identical CDR3 as well. The chain joins TRBV7-2 to TRBJ2-1; TRBD2 aligns across 13 bases. Trimming cost V 1 base and J 10 bases; bases outside gene matches: 4. CDR1 is SGHTA, CDR2 FQGNSA, per germline. The CDR3 is 15 amino acids. The CDR3 here is CASSLVTSGRSEQFF. For the CDR3, the DNA is TGTGCCAGCAGCTTAGTGACTAGCGGGAGGTCCGAGCAGTTCTTC.

The rearrangement joins TRBV19 to TRBJ2-5; 10 bases are shared with TRBD2. Trimming cost V 5 bases and J 0 bases; bases outside gene matches: 9. The germline gives CDR1 LNHDA, CDR2 SQIVND (reference sequence). This CDR3 has 17 residues. The CDR3 region has the DNA TGTGCCAGTAGTCCATTAGCAGGACTAGCGGACCAAGAGACCCAGTACTTC. Its protein is CASSPLAGLADQETQYF.

The chain links TRBV24-1 to TRBJ2-1; 8 nucleotides match TRBD2. V shed 5 bases and J 0 bases; nucleotides not matched to a gene: 5. Germline CDR1 KGHDR, CDR2 SFDVKD. The CDR3 spans 16 residues. In nucleotides, the CDR3 is TGTGCCACCAGTGGCCGGGGGGGGAGCTCCTACAATGAGCAGTTCTTC. It yields the protein CATSGRGGSSYNEQFF.

There are a few counts of this clone. This rearrangement joins TRBV2 to TRBJ1-4; 7 bases align to TRBD1. The trim removed 5 bases at V and 7 bases at J, leaving 13 bases unmatched. The CDR3 runs to 16 residues. CDR1 is SNHLY and CDR2 is FYNNEI in the germline V gene. CDR3 protein: CASSLQRGLGSEKLFF. CDR3 DNA sequence: TGTGCCAGCAGTTTACAAAGGGGGCTCGGGAGTGAAAAACTGTTTTTT. The entire variable domain, with the rest obtained from reference TRBV2 and TRBJ1-4, is as follows: EPEVTQTPSHQVTQMGQEVILRCVPISNHLYFYWYRQILGQKVEFLVSFYNNEISEKSEIFDDQFSVERPDGSNFTLKIRSTKLEDSAMYFCASSLQRGLGSEKLFFGSGTQLSVL.

The J gene is TRBJ2-3, the V gene TRBV3-1 (or the pseudogene TRBV3-2); D call uncertain. The V end lost 7 bases, the J end lost 2 bases, and 16 bases lay between the germline ends. The CDR3 is 15 amino acids. Germline V CDR1 and CDR2: LGHDT, YNNKEL (reference sequence). CDR3 nucleotides: TGTGCCAGCACCGAAGGCCTCGGGTCCACAGATACGCAGTATTTT. Amino acids: CASTEGLGSTDTQYF.

J is TRBJ2-7 and V is TRBV7-2, with TRBD2 matching over 14 bases. The CDR3 runs to 16 residues. Per the germline V gene, CDR1 is SGHTA and CDR2 is FQGNSA. Trimming at V came to 8 bases and at J to 5 bases, leaving 11 bases not matched to a gene. The CDR3 DNA is TGTGCCAGCCACTCTCGTGGGACTAGCGGGAGAAACGAGCAGTACTTC. Protein sequence: CASHSRGTSGRNEQYF.

This clone was detected a few times. The chain joins TRBV7-9 to TRBJ2-7; D remains ambiguous. Germline CDR1 is SEHNR and CDR2 is FQNEAQ (reference sequence). The germline V and J ends were trimmed by 2 bases and 6 bases, with 11 bases remaining between them. This CDR3 has 13 residues. In DNA form, the CDR3 reads TGTGCCAGCAGCTTATACGGTAGCAGCGAGCAGTACTTC. Protein product: CASSLYGSSEQYF.

The rearrangement joins TRBV6-2 or TRBV6-3 to TRBJ2-7; unclear D gene. The length of the CDR3 is 17 residues. Trimming shortened V by 0 bases and J by 2 bases, and 17 bases separated the two germline ends. In germline, CDR1 is MNHEY, CDR2 SVGEGT. The CDR3, as DNA: TGTGCCAGCAGTTACTCGCGAGTTAGTACCCTGACCTACGAGCAGTACTTC. Encoded protein: CASSYSRVSTLTYEQYF.

V and J are TRBV28 and TRBJ2-7, with 7 bases lining up with TRBD2. Germline V gives CDR1 MDHEN, CDR2 SYDVKM. This CDR3 region has 14 residues. The junction had 11 bases not matched to a gene; V was cut back by 3 bases and J by 9 bases. DNA for the CDR3: TGTGCCAGCAGTTTGTCGGGGGGAGAGTGGGTGCAGTACTTC. It yields the protein CASSLSGGEWVQYF.

This chain uses TRBV6-2 or TRBV6-3 with TRBJ2-3; 9 bases map to TRBD2. J lost 5 bases, V lost 2 bases, and 14 bases had no gene match. Germline V gives CDR1 MNHEY, CDR2 SVGEGT. This CDR3 is 18 amino acids long. The CDR3 region is CASSYETSGPTQGDTQYF. CDR3 nucleotide sequence: TGTGCCAGCAGTTACGAGACTAGCGGTCCTACTCAGGGAGATACGCAGTATTTT.

This chain links TRBV9 with TRBJ2-7; 7 bases are a match to TRBD2. The trim removed 4 bases at V and 5 bases at J, leaving 9 bases unmatched. CDR3 length: 14 amino acids. Germline CDR1 and CDR2: SGDLS and YYNGEE. Here the CDR3 DNA reads TGTGCCAGCAGCCCCCGAGGACTAGTCAACGAGCAGTACTTC. Translating it yields CASSPRGLVNEQYF.

The J gene is TRBJ1-2, the V gene TRBV28, with 7 bases matching TRBD1. CDR3 size: 14 residues. CDR1 is MDHEN and CDR2 is SYDVKM in the germline V gene. The trim removed 5 bases at V and 5 bases at J, leaving 8 bases unmatched. The CDR3 coding sequence is TGTGCCAGCAGTCCCCGGCACAGGGGATATGGCTACACCTTC. It encodes CASSPRHRGYGYTF.

V gene TRBV28 combines with J gene TRBJ1-3; D may be TRBD1 (5 bases). The CDR3 is made up of 15 amino acids. CDR1 is MDHEN and CDR2 is SYDVKM in the germline V gene. The V gene lost 9 bases and the J gene lost 4 bases, with 19 bases spanning the gap. The CDR3 DNA sequence: TGTGCCAGTATAAGTTGGAGGGGAACAGGAAACACCATATATTTT. This sequence encodes CASISWRGTGNTIYF.

This rearrangement joins TRBV5-1 to TRBJ2-1; a weak D match, TRBD2 (5 bases). Per germline, CDR1 SGHRS and CDR2 YFSETQ. The CDR3 consists of 15 residues. The V end was cut by 4 bases, the J end by 0 bases, with 11 bases between. The CDR3 spells CASSRGGNSYNEQFF. For the CDR3, the DNA is TGCGCCAGCAGCCGGGGTGGTAACTCCTACAATGAGCAGTTCTTC.

The chain has TRBV9 and TRBJ2-2, with 13 bases lining up with TRBD2. Germline-derived CDR1 and CDR2 are SGDLS and YYNGEE. V gave up 4 bases and J gave up 0 bases; unmatched junction bases: 6. This CDR3 has 18 amino acids. The CDR3 is CASSPGLAGVSNTGELFF. Here the CDR3 DNA reads TGTGCCAGCAGCCCAGGACTAGCGGGAGTTTCGAACACCGGGGAGCTGTTTTTT.

The chain recombines TRBV4-1 with TRBJ2-3; 9 nucleotides align to TRBD2. The CDR3 totals 17 residues. Germline V gene data show CDR1 as MGHRA and CDR2 as YSYEKL. The junction had 9 bases not matched to a gene; V was cut back by 0 bases and J by 5 bases. The CDR3 coding sequence is TGCGCCAGCAGCCAAGAAACGGCGGGAGGGCTGGGAGATACGCAGTATTTT. It specifies CASSQETAGGLGDTQYF.

The rearrangement uses TRBV5-4 and TRBJ1-1; D is perhaps TRBD1 (5 bases). There are 13 residues in the CDR3. CDR1 and CDR2 from the germline V gene are SGHNT and YYREEE (reference sequence). Trimming shortened V by 3 bases and J by 1 base, and 7 bases separated the two germline ends. Here the CDR3 DNA reads TGTGCCAGCAGCTGGGGGGAGAACACTGAAGCTTTCTTT. This encodes CASSWGENTEAFF.

This clone was recorded only once. The chain couples TRBV4-2 to TRBJ1-2, with a weak D call TRBD1 (5 bases). V was pared by 2 bases and J by 4 bases, with 17 bases between. This CDR3 comprises 16 residues. Germline V lookup: CDR1 LGHNA, CDR2 YNFKEQ. CDR3 in amino acids: CASSQSTPPQGYGYTF. CDR3 DNA sequence: TGTGCCAGCAGCCAATCTACACCACCTCAGGGCTATGGCTACACCTTC.